This T cell receptor beta chain was found in a study of T cells in Graves' hyperthyroidism and ophthalmopathy. Study-wide background: Upon initial diagnosis and before any treatment, peripheral blood was collected.

Study observations and caveats: Blood also held most thyroid clonotypes expanded beyond 0.001. A model of 13 V-J pairs discriminated ophthalmopathy from stable hyperthyroidism.

PBMCs were sourced from less than 13 ml fresh peripheral blood. It was RNA transcripts that yielded the amplified TCR beta CDR3 regions. TCR CDR3 underwent first-round RT-PCR with the HTBI primer set. TCRdb re-analysed the multiplex PCR reads in MiXCR, keeping a single row per CDR3 protein. The data show approximately 690,000 distinct CDR3 sequences, with about 14% seen just once and around an eighth held by the top ten. The CDR3 totals 13 residues. The germline CDR1 and CDR2 sequences are GTSNPN and SVGIG (reference sequence). The V end was cut by 4 bases, the J end by 7 bases, with 13 bases between. This clonotype was counted only a few times. Its matching antigen is unknown.

The chain employs TRBV30 and TRBJ1-4; D is ambiguous. The sequence was obtained from a woman aged 50 to 65 with Graves' ophthalmopathy. Input material: blood. The CDR3 region is CAWNGDAGEKLFF. The CDR3 nucleotides read TGTGCCTGGAATGGGGATGCAGGTGAAAAACTGTTTTTT.